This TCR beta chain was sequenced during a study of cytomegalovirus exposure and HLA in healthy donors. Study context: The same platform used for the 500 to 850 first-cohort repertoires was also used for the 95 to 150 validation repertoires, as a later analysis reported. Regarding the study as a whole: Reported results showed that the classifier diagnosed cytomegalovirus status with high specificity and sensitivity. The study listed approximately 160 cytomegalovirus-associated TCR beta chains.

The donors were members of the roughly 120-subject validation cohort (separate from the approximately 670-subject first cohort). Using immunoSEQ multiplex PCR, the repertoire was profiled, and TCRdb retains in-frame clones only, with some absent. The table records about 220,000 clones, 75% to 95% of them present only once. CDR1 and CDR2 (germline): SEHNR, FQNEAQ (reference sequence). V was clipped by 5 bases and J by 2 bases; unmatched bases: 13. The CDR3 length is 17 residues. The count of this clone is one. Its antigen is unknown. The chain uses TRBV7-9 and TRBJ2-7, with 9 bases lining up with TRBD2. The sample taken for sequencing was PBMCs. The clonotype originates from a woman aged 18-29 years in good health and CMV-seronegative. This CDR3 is CASSHGGGRAVTYEQYF. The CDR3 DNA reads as TGTGCCAGCAGCCACGGTGGCGGGAGGGCCGTTACCTACGAGCAGTACTTC.